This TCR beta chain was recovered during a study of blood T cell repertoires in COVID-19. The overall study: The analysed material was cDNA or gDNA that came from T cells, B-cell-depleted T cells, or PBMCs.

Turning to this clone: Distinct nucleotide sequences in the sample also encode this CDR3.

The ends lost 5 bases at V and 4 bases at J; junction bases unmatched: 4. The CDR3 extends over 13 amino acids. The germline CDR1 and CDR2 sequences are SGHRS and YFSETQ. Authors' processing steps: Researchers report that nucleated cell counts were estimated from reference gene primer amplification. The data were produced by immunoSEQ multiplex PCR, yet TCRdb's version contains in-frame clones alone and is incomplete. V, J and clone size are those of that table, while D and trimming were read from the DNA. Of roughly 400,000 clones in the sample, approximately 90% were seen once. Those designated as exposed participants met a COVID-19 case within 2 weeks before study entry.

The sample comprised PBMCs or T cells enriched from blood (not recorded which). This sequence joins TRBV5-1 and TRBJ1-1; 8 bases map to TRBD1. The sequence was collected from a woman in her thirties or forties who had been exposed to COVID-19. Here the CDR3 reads CASSLTGGTEAFF. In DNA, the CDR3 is TGCGCCAGCAGTCTTACAGGGGGCACTGAAGCTTTCTTT.